The 23 T cell receptor beta chains listed next were all sequenced from one sample in a study of OX40 agonist ivuxolimab in advanced cancers. This table comes from immunoSEQ multiplex PCR, and its TCRdb copy is limited to in-frame clones, with some not included. This sample carries around 67,000 clones, under 90% of them seen once, and the ten largest clones take 0.95% to 1.5%. Sequences were derived from CD4+ or CD8+ T cells sorted from blood, sampled in a trial of the OX40 agonist ivuxolimab. Receptors originate from an adult with an advanced solid tumor such as melanoma, head and neck, liver or kidney cancer.

The chain employs TRBV4-3 and TRBJ1-1; possible D gene TRBD1, 6 bases. V was cut by 0 bases and J by 1 base, with 9 bases left in between. The CDR3 spans 15 residues. CDR1 and CDR2 (germline): LGHNA, YSLEER. CDR3: CASSQDPGANTEAFF. The CDR3 nucleotides read TGCGCCAGCAGCCAAGATCCGGGGGCGAACACTGAAGCTTTCTTT.

The chain is built from TRBV30 and TRBJ2-1; D is uncertain. Germline CDR1 GTSNPN, CDR2 SVGIG (reference sequence). The CDR3 has 13 residues. The V and J ends lost 1 base and 10 bases respectively, with 14 bases between them. CDR3 bases: TGTGCCTGGAGTGCCCAACCCCCTCGGGAGCAGTTCTTC. This sequence encodes CAWSAQPPREQFF. The full variable domain, with the rest looked up from reference TRBV30 and TRBJ2-1, is SQTIHQWPATLVQPVGSPLSLECTVEGTSNPNLYWYRQAAGRGLQLLFYSVGIGQISSEVPQNLSASRPQDRQFILSSKKLLLSDSGFYLCAWSAQPPREQFFGPGTRLTVL.

The CDR3 is CSASQTYEQYF. The DNA for the CDR3 is TGCAGTGCTAGCCAGACCTACGAGCAGTACTTC. The V and J genes are TRBV20-1 and TRBJ2-7, with D unresolved. Germline CDR1 reads DFQATT; CDR2 reads SNEGSKA (reference sequence). Trimming stripped 3 bases from V and 2 bases from J, with 5 bases between. CDR3 length equals 11 residues.

The chain is built from TRBV6-1 and TRBJ1-3, with TRBD1 as a possible D gene (6 bases). The CDR3 contains 16 residues. Germline CDR1 MNHNS, CDR2 SASEGT. Deletions cut 2 bases from V and 0 bases from J, with 11 bases between. CDR3 protein: CASSEWDTPSGNTIYF. The CDR3 DNA reads TGTGCCAGCAGTGAATGGGACACCCCCTCTGGAAACACCATATATTTT.

The genes are TRBV11-2 and TRBJ2-7; 13 nucleotides align to TRBD2. CDR1 SGHAT and CDR2 FQNNGV come from the germline V gene. After removal of 7 bases from V and 5 bases from J, the junction contained 17 bases not matched to a gene. The CDR3 contains 18 residues. In DNA, the CDR3 is TGTGCCAGCACTAAGATCAGGGGACTAGCGGGGCGACTAGACGAGCAGTACTTC. Translation gives CASTKIRGLAGRLDEQYF.

This clone appeared once. The V call is TRBV5-1, the J call TRBJ2-5; D might be TRBD1 or TRBD2, each matching 5 bases. Germline loops: CDR1 SGHRS, CDR2 YFSETQ. The ends were cut back, 0 bases at V and 2 bases at J, with 14 bases in the middle. The CDR3 consists of 16 residues. For the CDR3, the DNA is TGCGCCAGCAGCTTGGGGTCCGGGGCCGGGCAAGAGACCCAGTACTTC. It is translated as CASSLGSGAGQETQYF.

The chain has TRBV5-6 and TRBJ2-6; either TRBD1 or TRBD2 may fit D (5 bases each). With 2 bases removed from V and 0 bases from J, the gap between germline ends came to 15 bases. CDR1 is SGHDT and CDR2 is YYEEEE in the germline V gene. The length of the CDR3 is 18 residues. In nucleotides, the CDR3 is TGTGCCAGCAGCTTTTTTGGGGACGGCCGCTCTGGGGCCAACGTCCTGACTTTC. Translated: CASSFFGDGRSGANVLTF.

The chain employs TRBV6-1 and TRBJ1-1; D gene ambiguous. Per germline, CDR1 MNHNS and CDR2 SASEGT. Trimming removed 5 bases from V and 3 bases from J, with 16 bases in between. The CDR3 loop spans 15 amino acids. CDR3 nucleotide sequence: TGTGCCAGCAGTATCAATTTCAGAGGAGACACTGAAGCTTTCTTT. Translating it yields CASSINFRGDTEAFF.

The chain uses TRBV5-1 and TRBJ1-6, with D perhaps matching TRBD1 (6 bases). The CDR3 consists of 15 residues. The germline V gene encodes CDR1 SGHRS and CDR2 YFSETQ. The V and J ends lost 4 bases and 12 bases respectively, with 20 bases between them. In DNA form, the CDR3 reads TGCGCCAGCAGCCCGGATGGGACACCCGAATTACCCCTCCACTTT. Protein product: CASSPDGTPELPLHF.

The genes are TRBV7-9 and TRBJ1-4; TRBD1 aligns across 7 bases. The CDR3 loop spans 14 amino acids. The germline CDR1 and CDR2 sequences are SEHNR and FQNEAQ (reference sequence). V dropped 3 bases and J dropped 7; count of bases not matched to a gene: 5. This chain's CDR3 is CASSLTGSSEKLFF. The CDR3 DNA is TGTGCCAGCAGCTTGACAGGGTCTAGTGAAAAACTGTTTTTT.

The rearrangement uses TRBV7-9 and TRBJ1-2; D is possibly TRBD1 (5 bases). The germline V and J ends were trimmed by 5 bases and 6 bases, with 28 bases remaining between them. Germline V gives CDR1 SEHNR, CDR2 FQNEAQ (reference sequence). The CDR3 is 18 amino acids. CDR3 coding DNA: TGTGCCAGCAGCCGCCAAGCGGGGACCAACCCTGCTGCCAATGGCTACACCTTC. This gives the protein CASSRQAGTNPAANGYTF.

V usage is TRBV7-3 and J usage is TRBJ2-2; maybe TRBD1 (6 bases). In germline, CDR1 is SGHTA, CDR2 FQGTGA. Trimming left V 5 bases short and J 8 bases short, with 24 bases between. The CDR3 sequence is 17 residues long. CDR3 sequence: CASSPSTGFRPSGELFF. The CDR3 nucleotides are TGTGCCAGCAGCCCCTCAACAGGGTTTCGTCCTTCGGGGGAGCTGTTTTTT. The entire variable domain, with the rest obtained from reference TRBV7-3 and TRBJ2-2, is as follows: GAGVSQTPSNKVTEKGKYVELRCDPISGHTALYWYRQSLGQGPEFLIYFQGTGAADDSGLPNDRFFAVRPEGSVSTLKIQRTERGDSAVYLCASSPSTGFRPSGELFFGEGSRLTVL.

The rearrangement links TRBV7-2 to TRBJ2-2, with 8 bases identical to TRBD2. Germline-derived CDR1 and CDR2 are SGHTA and FQGNSA. Unmatched junction bases numbered 12, after V lost 5 bases and J lost 4 bases. The CDR3 loop spans 17 amino acids. The CDR3 DNA reads as TGTGCCAGCAGCATGATCCGGGGGGGATGGGGCACCGGGGAGCTGTTTTTT. Protein: CASSMIRGGWGTGELFF.

V is TRBV5-4 and J is TRBJ1-2; 7 positions match TRBD1. Germline assignment: CDR1 SGHNT and CDR2 YYREEE (reference sequence). The CDR3 spans 15 residues. The junction had 12 bases not matched to a gene; V was cut back by 4 bases and J by 6 bases. The CDR3 loop reads CASSQDMGQGDGYTF. CDR3 bases: TGTGCCAGCAGCCAAGATATGGGGCAGGGGGATGGCTACACCTTC.

V and J are TRBV2 and TRBJ2-7, with 7 bases that match TRBD2. This CDR3 has 15 amino acids. V was pared by 4 bases and J by 2 bases, with 8 bases of the junction left unmatched. In germline, CDR1 is SNHLY, CDR2 FYNNEI. CDR3 DNA: TGTGCCAGCAGTGGAATGGGGGGGGACCCCTACGAGCAGTACTTC. Its protein is CASSGMGGDPYEQYF.

The chain links TRBV6-4 to TRBJ1-2, with 7 bases fitting TRBD1. The germline V gene encodes CDR1 MRHNA and CDR2 SNTAGT. V shed 3 bases, J shed 8 bases, and the junction held 12 bases outside the gene matches. The CDR3 consists of 15 residues. CDR3 DNA sequence: TGTGCCAGCAGTGAGGCTGGACAGGCTATCGGGGGCTACACCTTC. This sequence encodes CASSEAGQAIGGYTF.

The chain has TRBV4-2 and TRBJ2-3, with 8 bases matching TRBD2. With V trimmed by 0 bases and J by 6 bases, 11 bases remained unmatched. The CDR3 is 17 residues long. Germline V CDR1 and CDR2: LGHNA, YNFKEQ. CDR3 in amino acids: CASSQESTSGIGDTQYF. The CDR3, as DNA: TGTGCCAGCAGCCAAGAAAGCACTAGCGGAATTGGGGATACGCAGTATTTT.

This clone appeared a few times. This rearrangement joins TRBV15 to TRBJ1-1; D is perhaps TRBD1 (6 bases). Germline V gene data show CDR1 as LNHNV and CDR2 as YYDKDF (reference sequence). The V and J ends lost 0 bases and 4 bases respectively, with 9 bases between them. The CDR3 is 14 residues long. CDR3 sequence reads: CATSRDPGVTEAFF. CDR3 nucleotide sequence: TGTGCCACCAGCAGAGATCCAGGGGTCACTGAAGCTTTCTTT. Full variable domain (outside the CDR3, taken from reference TRBV15 and TRBJ1-1): DAMVIQNPRYQVTQFGKPVTLSCSQTLNHNVMYWYQQKSSQAPKLLFHYYDKDFNNEADTPDNFQSRRPNTSFCFLDIRSPGLGDTAMYLCATSRDPGVTEAFFGQGTRLTVV.

With regard to this clone: Other nucleotide sequences in the sample specify the same CDR3. This chain links TRBV18 with TRBJ2-5; D gene unclear. The CDR3 extends over 11 amino acids. Germline V gene data show CDR1 as KGHSH and CDR2 as LQKENI. Trimming removed 3 bases at V and 4 bases at J, with 3 bases between. The CDR3 sequence is CASSPSETQYF. The CDR3 nucleotides read TGTGCCAGCTCACCTTCAGAGACCCAGTACTTC.

The chain recombines TRBV6-1 with TRBJ1-3; possibly TRBD1 for D (5 bases). CDR1 is MNHNS, CDR2 SASEGT, per germline. The CDR3 spans 14 residues. Trimming removed 7 bases from V and 4 bases from J, with 14 bases in between. The DNA of the CDR3 is TGTGCCAGCAATTTGGGGGGATTAGGAAACACCATATATTTT. Residues: CASNLGGLGNTIYF.

This clone showed up just once. J is TRBJ1-5 and V is TRBV7-2; D is uncertain. The CDR3 extends over 13 amino acids. V dropped 5 bases and J dropped 6 bases, with 11 bases sitting between them. The germline CDR1 and CDR2 sequences are SGHTA and FQGNSA. The CDR3 region has the DNA TGTGCCAGCAGCCCAACGTTTCCTCAGCCCCAGCATTTT. Translating gives CASSPTFPQPQHF.

This chain links TRBV25-1 with TRBJ1-2, with TRBD1 matching over 12 bases. The CDR3 runs 14 residues. Germline-derived CDR1 and CDR2 are MGHDK and SYGVNS. Trimming at V came to 1 base and at J to 7 bases, leaving 1 base not matched to a gene. The CDR3 DNA reads as TGTGCCAGCAGTGAATGGGGACAGGGGGCTGGCTACACCTTC. It encodes CASSEWGQGAGYTF.

This chain links TRBV27 with TRBJ2-7, with D perhaps given as TRBD1 or TRBD2 (5 bases each). This CDR3 is built from 13 residues. Trimming pared 5 bases from V and 0 bases from J, leaving 8 bases between. Germline assignment: CDR1 MNHEY and CDR2 SMNVEV (reference sequence). DNA for the CDR3: TGTGCCAGCAGTACCGGGGCCTCCTACGAGCAGTACTTC. Its translation: CASSTGASYEQYF.